These 23 T cell receptor beta chains originate from one sample sequenced in a study of cytomegalovirus exposure and HLA in healthy donors. The PCR used 60 Vbeta and 13 Jbeta primers. TCRdb keeps only in-frame clones here, not all; method: immunoSEQ multiplex PCR. The sample gives some 120,000 clones, roughly a tenth of which show up once; less than 4% is in the top ten. The sequencing sample was made of PBMCs. Receptors were obtained from a young man in good health and CMV-seronegative.

This clone was recorded a few times. The chain uses TRBV4-3 and TRBJ1-4; D is possibly TRBD1 (6 bases). The CDR3 spans 16 residues. The germline gives CDR1 LGHNA, CDR2 YSLEER. The germline V and J ends were trimmed by 0 bases and 7 bases, with 15 bases remaining between them. CDR3 bases: TGCGCCAGCAGCCAAGATACGAGGGGGAGATTTGAAAAACTGTTTTTT. Encoded protein: CASSQDTRGRFEKLFF.

This clone was observed a few times. CDR3 residues: CASSRDRVNSPLHF. The CDR3 nucleotides are TGTGCCAGCAGTCGAGACAGGGTTAATTCACCCCTCCACTTT. The chain recombines TRBV6-5 with TRBJ1-6, with 7 bases aligning to TRBD1. CDR3 length: 14 residues. CDR1 is MNHEY and CDR2 is SVGAGI in the germline V gene. Germline trimming cut 5 bases from V and 6 bases from J; bases unmatched to any gene: 4.

This chain connects TRBV5-6 to TRBJ1-3; D possibly corresponds to TRBD1 (6 bases). The CDR3 runs 15 residues. V was trimmed by 0 bases and J by 4 bases, leaving 11 bases between them. Germline V gene data show CDR1 as SGHDT and CDR2 as YYEEEE. The chain's CDR3 is CASSLEVTGGNTIYF. In DNA, the CDR3 is TGTGCCAGCAGCTTGGAAGTCACAGGGGGAAACACCATATATTTT.

This clone was counted only a few times. The V gene is TRBV6-1, the J gene TRBJ1-5; a weak D match, TRBD1 (5 bases). Trimming pared 8 bases from V and 4 bases from J, leaving 12 bases between. There are 13 residues in the CDR3. CDR1 is MNHNS and CDR2 is SASEGT in the germline V gene. Here the CDR3 reads CASYGGGNQPQHF. The CDR3 bases are TGTGCCAGCTATGGGGGGGGTAATCAGCCCCAGCATTTT.

This chain joins TRBV4-1 and TRBJ1-2, with D possibly TRBD1 on 6 matching bases. Germline CDR1 reads MGHRA; CDR2 reads YSYEKL. This CDR3 has 16 residues. The V end was cut by 0 bases, the J end by 5 bases, with 16 bases between. CDR3: CASSQDFTGSQYGYTF. The CDR3 bases are TGCGCCAGCAGCCAAGATTTTACAGGGTCTCAATATGGCTACACCTTC.

This clone turned up a few times. The chain couples TRBV28 to TRBJ2-4, with 9 bases lining up with TRBD1. This CDR3 has 14 residues. Germline V gene sequence: CDR1 MDHEN, CDR2 SYDVKM. V was pared by 10 bases and J by 5 bases, with 9 bases of the junction left unmatched. CDR3 sequence: CATGQGPAQNIQYF. CDR3 DNA: TGTGCCACCGGACAGGGGCCTGCCCAAAACATTCAGTACTTC.

This clone was seen only a few times. V is TRBV12-5 and J is TRBJ1-4; 8 bases map to TRBD1. The V gene end was trimmed by 4 bases and the J gene end by 7 bases; junction bases not matched to a gene: 5. CDR1 and CDR2 (germline): LGHNT, FRNRAP. CDR3 length equals 14 residues. The CDR3 nucleotides read TGTGCTAGTGGTTCAGGACAGGGAGGTGAAAAACTGTTTTTT. Residues: CASGSGQGGEKLFF.

The genes are TRBV19 and TRBJ1-5, with D possibly TRBD1 on 6 matching bases. The germline V gene has CDR1 LNHDA and CDR2 SQIVND (reference sequence). V was clipped by 5 bases and J by 6 bases, with 14 bases between them. The CDR3 spans 14 residues. The CDR3 bases are TGTGCCAGTAGTCAACAGGGTACTAGTCAGCCCCAGCATTTT. Translating it yields CASSQQGTSQPQHF.

The chain combines TRBV5-8 with TRBJ1-1, with D maybe TRBD1 (6 bases). Germline V CDR1 and CDR2: SGHTS, YDEGEE. The V end was cut by 4 bases, the J end by 3 bases, with 16 bases between. The CDR3 loop spans 15 amino acids. The CDR3 sequence is CASSPVRGGDTEAFF. The CDR3 coding sequence is TGTGCCAGCAGCCCAGTTAGAGGGGGAGACACTGAAGCTTTCTTT.

This clone was detected only a few times. This rearrangement joins TRBV19 to TRBJ1-5; no firm D call. The V and J ends lost 2 bases and 2 bases respectively, with 7 bases between them. The germline V gene encodes CDR1 LNHDA and CDR2 SQIVND (reference sequence). This CDR3 is 14 amino acids long. This CDR3 reads CASSIRRGNQPQHF. CDR3 nucleotide sequence: TGTGCCAGTAGTATAAGGCGGGGCAATCAGCCCCAGCATTTT.

This clone was counted a few times. The CDR3 protein is CATTPGGNEKLFF. CDR3 DNA: TGTGCCACTACCCCGGGAGGAAATGAAAAACTGTTTTTT. The V call is TRBV28, the J call TRBJ1-4, with D hard to call. This CDR3 has 13 amino acids. The ends were cut back, 10 bases at V and 5 bases at J, with 14 bases in the middle. Germline V CDR1 and CDR2: MDHEN, SYDVKM.

This rearrangement joins TRBV19 to TRBJ2-1; TRBD2 agrees at 10 bases. The CDR3 spans 15 residues. V lost 5 bases, J lost 7 bases, and 8 bases stayed unmatched. In germline, CDR1 is LNHDA, CDR2 SQIVND (reference sequence). In DNA, the CDR3 is TGTGCCAGTAGTTTCACTAGCGGGAAGGCGAATGAGCAGTTCTTC. Its protein is CASSFTSGKANEQFF.

This clone has a handful of counts. The chain joins TRBV6-5 to TRBJ2-2, with D perhaps matching TRBD2 (5 bases). The germline V gene has CDR1 MNHEY and CDR2 SVGAGI. The CDR3 contains 14 residues. V shed 2 bases and J shed 5 bases, with 9 bases lying between them. The CDR3 DNA sequence: TGTGCCAGCAGTTACGTGACTACGACCGGGGAGCTGTTTTTT. It is translated as CASSYVTTTGELFF.

The chain is built from TRBV7-9 and TRBJ2-5; D unclear. This CDR3 is 15 amino acids long. The germline V and J ends were trimmed by 5 bases and 2 bases, with 15 bases remaining between them. Germline V gene data show CDR1 as SEHNR and CDR2 as FQNEAQ (reference sequence). This CDR3 is CASSHRKGEQETQYF. CDR3 in DNA: TGTGCCAGCAGCCACAGAAAAGGCGAGCAAGAGACCCAGTACTTC. Variable domain in full (rest from reference TRBV7-9 and TRBJ2-5): DTGVSQNPRHKITKRGQNVTFRCDPISEHNRLYWYRQTLGQGPEFLTYFQNEAQLEKSRLLSDRFSAERPKGSFSTLEIQRTEQGDSAMYLCASSHRKGEQETQYFGPGTRLLVL.

The genes are TRBV30 and TRBJ2-3, with D perhaps matching TRBD2 (5 bases). V was shortened by 4 bases and J by 3 bases, with 14 bases between the two germline ends. CDR3 length: 14 residues. The V gene's germline CDR1 is GTSNPN and CDR2 SVGIG (reference sequence). DNA of the CDR3: TGTGCCTGGAACGCGTTCGGGGAGACAGATACGCAGTATTTT. Translation gives CAWNAFGETDTQYF.

This clone was picked up one time. The J gene is TRBJ2-7, the V gene TRBV4-3; 10 bases are a match to TRBD1. The junction had 7 bases not matched to a gene; V was cut back by 5 bases and J by 0 bases. Looked up from germline, CDR1 is LGHNA and CDR2 is YSLEER. The CDR3 loop spans 16 amino acids. The CDR3 DNA follows: TGCGCCAGCAGCTACTCCGGGACAGGGGCCTCCTACGAGCAGTACTTC. It yields the protein CASSYSGTGASYEQYF.

The genes are TRBV30 and TRBJ2-7, with TRBD1 matching 8 bases. After removal of 5 bases from V and 2 bases from J, the junction contained 2 bases not matched to a gene. The germline CDR1 and CDR2 sequences are GTSNPN and SVGIG (reference sequence). The CDR3 spans 12 residues. The CDR3 region is CAWARGPYEQYF. The DNA of the CDR3 is TGTGCCTGGGCCAGGGGGCCCTACGAGCAGTACTTC.

The J gene is TRBJ1-2, the V gene TRBV30, with no clear D. V lost 1 base, J lost 4 bases, and 4 bases lay in between. This CDR3 region has 11 residues. Germline loops: CDR1 GTSNPN, CDR2 SVGIG (reference sequence). The CDR3 region is CAWSGPYGYTF. The CDR3 DNA is TGTGCCTGGAGTGGGCCCTATGGCTACACCTTC.

The chain employs TRBV7-9 and TRBJ1-4; D gene unclear. Germline V gives CDR1 SEHNR, CDR2 FQNEAQ (reference sequence). The V gene lost 5 bases and the J gene lost 6 bases, with 10 bases spanning the gap. The CDR3 loop spans 13 amino acids. CDR3 DNA sequence: TGTGCCAGCAGCCTGAGATTGGATGAAAAACTGTTTTTT. Translated: CASSLRLDEKLFF. Full variable domain (remainder filled in from reference TRBV7-9 and TRBJ1-4): DTGVSQNPRHKITKRGQNVTFRCDPISEHNRLYWYRQTLGQGPEFLTYFQNEAQLEKSRLLSDRFSAERPKGSFSTLEIQRTEQGDSAMYLCASSLRLDEKLFFGSGTQLSVL.

This clone was seen a few times. The chain links TRBV28 to TRBJ1-5; 7 nucleotides line up with TRBD1. CDR1 is MDHEN, CDR2 SYDVKM, per germline. J lost 4 bases, V lost 7 bases, and 1 base had no gene match. CDR3 length: 12 residues. The CDR3 DNA is TGTGCCAGCACACAGGGGAATCAGCCCCAGCATTTT. This gives the protein CASTQGNQPQHF.

This clone was seen a few times. The chain combines TRBV5-6 with TRBJ1-2, with D perhaps TRBD1 (6 bases). V lost 4 bases to trimming and J lost 4 bases, with 14 bases between them. Germline lookup yields CDR1 SGHDT and CDR2 YYEEEE. The CDR3 consists of 14 residues. In DNA form, the CDR3 reads TGTGCCAGCAGCCGGGGGGGCAGCAGCTATGGCTACACCTTC. Translating it yields CASSRGGSSYGYTF.

This clone was detected a few times. The rearrangement joins TRBV7-6 to TRBJ2-7; the D gene is possibly TRBD2 (6 bases). The germline V gene encodes CDR1 SGHVS and CDR2 FNYEAQ. CDR3 size: 15 residues. Trimming pared 2 bases from V and 6 bases from J, leaving 17 bases between. The CDR3: CASSLRRAGFVEQYF. The CDR3 DNA sequence: TGTGCCAGCAGCTTAAGGAGGGCAGGGTTCGTCGAGCAGTACTTC.

As regards this clone: A junction end diverges from the germline sequence, so it may reflect a read error. V and J are TRBV10-1 and TRBJ2-3, with 8 bases lining up with TRBD2. The germline gives CDR1 WNHNN, CDR2 SYGVQD (reference sequence). This CDR3 comprises 15 residues. This CDR3 is CASSESGAGEDKQYF. The CDR3 DNA is TGCGCCAGCAGTGAGTCTGGAGCGGGAGAAGATAAGCAGTATTTT.